The 16 T cell receptor beta chains in this list originate from one sample, sequenced in a study of post-analysis software for immune sequencing data. No antigen has been identified for these receptors. Unique molecular identifiers featured in each of the TCR beta cDNA libraries. TCRdb itself ran the PCR reads through MiXCR, one entry per CDR3 protein. The table has about 500,000 distinct CDR3 sequences, 40% to 55% seen once. Study conclusions and caveats: Comparison of patients with controls showed 4 to 6 TRBV segments more frequent in patients, TRBV5-6, TRBV5-1 and TRBV20-1 among them.

Material: blood. These receptors all come from a girl aged 5-17 years with multiple sclerosis.

This chain joins TRBV7-2 and TRBJ2-1, with unresolved D. The CDR3 spans 12 residues. V shed 6 bases and J shed 4 bases, with 7 bases lying between them. CDR1 and CDR2 from the germline V gene are SGHTA and FQGNSA. The CDR3 DNA reads as TGTGCCAGCAGTAGGCCATACAATGAGCAGTTCTTC. Protein product: CASSRPYNEQFF.

This chain links TRBV7-6 with TRBJ2-5; possibly TRBD2 for D (6 bases). This CDR3 region has 15 residues. Germline V gene sequence: CDR1 SGHVS, CDR2 FNYEAQ. The germline V and J ends were trimmed by 5 bases and 1 base, with 14 bases remaining between them. The CDR3 here is CASSPRAGGQETQYF. The CDR3 region has the DNA TGTGCCAGCAGCCCTAGGGCCGGGGGCCAAGAGACCCAGTACTTC.

This rearrangement joins TRBV7-9 to TRBJ2-5; TRBD2 is a possible D gene (6 bases). The V and J ends lost 5 bases and 3 bases respectively, with 10 bases between them. This CDR3 has 13 amino acids. Germline assignment: CDR1 SEHNR and CDR2 FQNEAQ (reference sequence). CDR3 amino acids: CASSRELKETQYF. The CDR3 DNA is TGTGCCAGCAGCCGGGAGCTAAAAGAGACCCAGTACTTC.

The rearrangement joins TRBV15 to TRBJ2-3; 11 bases align to TRBD2. Trimming cost V 1 base and J 5 bases; bases outside gene matches: 8. The germline CDR1 and CDR2 sequences are LNHNV and YYDKDF (reference sequence). CDR3 size: 17 residues. For the CDR3, the DNA is TGTGCCACCAGCAGAGGGCTAGCGGGAGGCTCAAGAGATACGCAGTATTTT. Protein: CATSRGLAGGSRDTQYF.

The chain recombines TRBV7-2 with TRBJ2-3; D remains ambiguous. The CDR3 extends over 16 amino acids. Looked up from germline, CDR1 is SGHTA and CDR2 is FQGNSA. Trimming took off 1 base at V and 1 base at J, with 12 bases between the two ends. The CDR3 sequence is CASSLGPGGGTDTQYF. The CDR3 DNA follows: TGTGCCAGCAGCTTAGGCCCCGGTGGGGGCACAGATACGCAGTATTTT.

The sample holds a few counts of this clonotype. This clone may be a read error of a much larger clone one base away. The chain recombines TRBV2 with TRBJ2-7; 11 bases map to TRBD2. Per the germline V gene, CDR1 is SNHLY and CDR2 is FYNNEI. This CDR3 has 14 residues. V trimming: 4 bases; J trimming: 7 bases; junction bases outside the gene matches: 6. The CDR3 protein is CASSGLAGRNEQYF. In nucleotides, the CDR3 is TGTGCCAGCAGTGGACTAGCGGGACGCAATGAGCAGTACTTC.

The V call is TRBV24-1, the J call TRBJ1-2; D possibly corresponds to TRBD1 (5 bases). V gave up 4 bases and J gave up 3 bases, with 5 bases separating them. The germline CDR1 and CDR2 sequences are KGHDR and SFDVKD. The CDR3 has 12 amino acids. CDR3: CATSEGDYGYTF. CDR3 in DNA: TGTGCCACCAGTGAAGGGGACTATGGCTACACCTTC.

On this clonotype itself: Compared with germline, one end of the junction differs, possibly owing to a read error. The V call is TRBV12-3 or TRBV12-4, the J call TRBJ2-3; 9 bases line up with TRBD2. CDR3 length: 15 residues. The DNA for the CDR3 is TGTGCCAGCACTAGCGGGGATTTTACCACAGATGCGCAGTATTTT. Amino acid sequence: CASTSGDFTTDAQYF.

This clonotype was observed a handful of times. The CDR3 coding sequence is TGTGCCAGCAGCTTAATAATGCTCTCCTACAATGAGCAGTTCTTC. Amino acid sequence: CASSLIMLSYNEQFF. The J gene is TRBJ2-1, the V gene TRBV11-2, with D hard to call. The CDR3 has 15 amino acids. Germline loops: CDR1 SGHAT, CDR2 FQNNGV. Trimming took 2 bases from V and 0 from J, leaving 8 bases between them. Complete variable domain (other parts from reference TRBV11-2 and TRBJ2-1): EAGVAQSPRYKIIEKRQSVAFWCNPISGHATLYWYQQILGQGPKLLIQFQNNGVVDDSQLPKDRFSAERLKGVDSTLKIQPAKLEDSAVYLCASSLIMLSYNEQFFGPGTRLTVL.

This clonotype was observed a few times. This chain joins TRBV7-9 and TRBJ1-1; D may be TRBD1 (6 bases). Trimming cost V 4 bases and J 10 bases, with 19 bases left between them. In germline, CDR1 is SEHNR, CDR2 FQNEAQ (reference sequence). The CDR3 spans 14 residues. The CDR3 is CASSSLRDNHRAFF. Here the CDR3 DNA reads TGTGCCAGCAGCTCCCTCCGGGACAATCACCGAGCTTTCTTT.

The V call is TRBV6-6, the J call TRBJ2-3; 9 bases match TRBD2. V shed 5 bases, J shed 1 base, and the junction held 4 bases outside the gene matches. The CDR3 has 15 residues. In germline, CDR1 is MNHNY, CDR2 SVGAGI (reference sequence). The CDR3 region is CASSQTSGRTDTQYF. CDR3 sequence (DNA): TGTGCCAGCAGTCAGACTAGCGGACGCACAGATACGCAGTATTTT.

In its sample, this clonotype was seen a few times. The rearrangement uses TRBV7-9 and TRBJ1-1; D may be TRBD1 (5 bases). The CDR3 totals 16 residues. V was pared by 5 bases and J by 1 base, with 17 bases between. Germline CDR1 is SEHNR and CDR2 is FQNEAQ (reference sequence). CDR3 protein: CASSEPLGGPNTEAFF. The CDR3 nucleotides are TGTGCCAGCAGCGAACCCTTGGGGGGACCGAACACTGAAGCTTTCTTT.

The rearrangement uses TRBV29-1 and TRBJ2-1; tentatively, D is TRBD1 (5 bases). With 7 bases removed from V and 8 bases from J, the gap between germline ends came to 21 bases. From germline, CDR1 is SQVTM and CDR2 ANQGSEA. The CDR3 runs to 14 residues. CDR3 in DNA: TGCAGCGGGGCCCGGTCCTCAGGGTTGGATGAGCAGTTCTTC. The encoded protein is CSGARSSGLDEQFF.

The chain couples TRBV15 to TRBJ1-1, with 9 bases aligning to TRBD1. Germline V gives CDR1 LNHNV, CDR2 YYDKDF (reference sequence). The junction had 19 bases not matched to a gene; V was cut back by 0 bases and J by 11 bases. The CDR3 covers 18 residues. Written as DNA, the CDR3 is TGTGCCACCAGCAGAGATCCCGGTCGCTCTAGCGGAGGGACAGGGGCTTTCTTT. Translated: CATSRDPGRSSGGTGAFF.

This clonotype was seen only a few times. The chain is built from TRBV27 and TRBJ2-7; 8 bases agree with TRBD1. The trim removed 5 bases at V and 0 bases at J, leaving 9 bases unmatched. The CDR3 loop spans 16 amino acids. CDR1 and CDR2 (germline): MNHEY, SMNVEV (reference sequence). In DNA, the CDR3 is TGTGCCAGCAGTATACATACGGACAGGGTCTCCTACGAGCAGTACTTC. Its protein is CASSIHTDRVSYEQYF.

This clonotype showed up just a few times. V gene TRBV7-9 combines with J gene TRBJ2-5; a weak D match, TRBD1 (6 bases). This CDR3 contains 14 residues. Germline V gene data show CDR1 as SEHNR and CDR2 as FQNEAQ (reference sequence). Trimming pared 5 bases from V and 1 base from J, leaving 11 bases between. The CDR3 DNA reads as TGTGCCAGCAGCACCGGACAGTTCCAAGAGACCCAGTACTTC. Residues: CASSTGQFQETQYF. Together with reference TRBV7-9 and TRBJ2-5, the CDR3 gives the full variable domain: DTGVSQNPRHKITKRGQNVTFRCDPISEHNRLYWYRQTLGQGPEFLTYFQNEAQLEKSRLLSDRFSAERPKGSFSTLEIQRTEQGDSAMYLCASSTGQFQETQYFGPGTRLLVL.